The 6 T cell receptor delta chains below were found in one sample sequenced in a study of gamma-delta T cells after stem cell transplantation. TCRdb re-called the RT-PCR reads with CATT. This sample has about 2,600 delta-chain clones; 20% to 25% occur once, and the top ten carry 20% to 30%. Specimen: gamma-delta T cells. These receptors came from a human donor. It is not recorded whose cells these are; they may come from a transplant donor.

Of note for this clone: The TCRdb record carries a much larger clone's protein, which differs from this DNA's translation at residue 2; a read error is the likely cause, and the protein listed here is the DNA translation. The chain uses TRDV2 and TRDJ1; 11 bases align to TRDD3. Looked up from germline, CDR1 is GEAIGNYY and CDR2 is EKD. CDR3 length equals 17 residues. The CDR3 region is CSCDTIEAGGYRDKLIF. The CDR3 nucleotides read TGTTCCTGTGACACCATCGAGGCTGGGGGATACCGTGATAAACTCATCTTT.

By frequency in the sample, this clone is medium-sized. V usage is TRDV2 and J usage is TRDJ1, with 12 bases lining up with TRDD3. With V trimmed by 0 bases and J by 9 bases, 4 bases remained unmatched. Germline values: CDR1 GEAIGNYY, CDR2 EKD. This CDR3 spans 14 amino acids. CDR3 region: CACDTVLGDTQLIF. CDR3 sequence (DNA): TGTGCCTGTGACACCGTGCTGGGGGATACGCAACTCATCTTT.

No V segment was called; the J segment is TRDJ1; TRDD3 is the table's D call, not checked against the DNA. This CDR3 is 18 amino acids long. The DNA for the CDR3 is TGTGCCGGGGTTCAAAACCGACGGGGGGATACGCATGCCGATAAACTCATCTTT. It is translated as CAGVQNRRGDTHADKLIF.

Notes on this clone: Given a far larger clone just one base away, this is likely a sequencing read error. The DNA for the CDR3 is TGTGCCTGTGACACCGTTTTTGGGGTGGGGGATACCCCCCACAGAGAGACAGTACAACTCTTCTTT. It encodes CACDTVFGVGDTPHRETVQLFF. The chain carries TRDV2 and TRDJ2; 10 nucleotides align to TRDD3. Germline CDR1 GEAIGNYY, CDR2 EKD. The CDR3 has 22 amino acids.

This clone is categorized as large. The CDR3 region is CACDTLLLGDGKYTDKLIF. The CDR3 nucleotides read TGTGCCTGTGACACTCTATTACTGGGGGACGGTAAGTACACCGATAAACTCATCTTT. The chain carries TRDV2 and TRDJ1, with TRDD3 matching 9 bases. The CDR3 length is 19 residues. V shed 1 base, J shed 0 bases, and the junction held 14 bases outside the gene matches. Germline values: CDR1 GEAIGNYY, CDR2 EKD.

By proportion, this clone is medium-sized. V and J are TRDV2 and TRDJ3; 10 bases are shared with TRDD3. CDR3 size: 19 residues. Germline V gene sequence: CDR1 GEAIGNYY, CDR2 EKD. After removal of 1 base from V and 0 bases from J, the junction contained 5 bases not matched to a gene. The CDR3 loop is CACDTGGYQSSWDTRQMFF. CDR3 DNA sequence: TGTGCCTGTGACACTGGGGGATACCAAAGCTCCTGGGACACCCGACAGATGTTTTTC.